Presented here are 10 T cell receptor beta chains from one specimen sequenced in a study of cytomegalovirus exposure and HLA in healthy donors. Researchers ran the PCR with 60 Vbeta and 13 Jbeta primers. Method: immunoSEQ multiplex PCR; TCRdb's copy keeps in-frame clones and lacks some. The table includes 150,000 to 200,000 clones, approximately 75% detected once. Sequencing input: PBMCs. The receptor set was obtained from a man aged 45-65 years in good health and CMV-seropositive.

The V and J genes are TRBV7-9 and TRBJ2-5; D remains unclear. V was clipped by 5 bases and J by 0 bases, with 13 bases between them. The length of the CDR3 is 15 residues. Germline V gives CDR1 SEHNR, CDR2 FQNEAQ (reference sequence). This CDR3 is CASSPYLSYQETQYF. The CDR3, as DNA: TGTGCCAGCAGCCCCTACCTTTCTTACCAAGAGACCCAGTACTTC.

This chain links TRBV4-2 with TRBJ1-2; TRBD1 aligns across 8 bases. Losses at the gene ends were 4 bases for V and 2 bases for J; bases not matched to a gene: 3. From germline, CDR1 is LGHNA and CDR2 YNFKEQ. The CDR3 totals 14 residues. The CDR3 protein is CASSPQGANYGYTF. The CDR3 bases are TGTGCCAGCAGCCCCCAGGGGGCGAACTATGGCTACACCTTC.

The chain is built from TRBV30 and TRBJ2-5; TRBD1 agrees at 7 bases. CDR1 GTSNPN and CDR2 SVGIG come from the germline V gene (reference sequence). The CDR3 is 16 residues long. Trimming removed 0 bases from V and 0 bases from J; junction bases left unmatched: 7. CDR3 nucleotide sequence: TGTGCCTGGAGTGTAGGGGACAGATTGTACCAAGAGACCCAGTACTTC. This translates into CAWSVGDRLYQETQYF. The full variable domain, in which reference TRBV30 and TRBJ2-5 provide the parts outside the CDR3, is SQTIHQWPATLVQPVGSPLSLECTVEGTSNPNLYWYRQAAGRGLQLLFYSVGIGQISSEVPQNLSASRPQDRQFILSSKKLLLSDSGFYLCAWSVGDRLYQETQYFGPGTRLLVL.

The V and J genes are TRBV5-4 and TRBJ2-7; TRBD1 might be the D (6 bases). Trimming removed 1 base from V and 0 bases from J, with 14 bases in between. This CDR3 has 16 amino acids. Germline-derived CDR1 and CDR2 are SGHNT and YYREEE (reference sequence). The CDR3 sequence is CASSLMGDIRSYEQYF. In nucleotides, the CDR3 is TGTGCCAGCAGCTTGATGGGGGACATACGCTCCTACGAGCAGTACTTC.

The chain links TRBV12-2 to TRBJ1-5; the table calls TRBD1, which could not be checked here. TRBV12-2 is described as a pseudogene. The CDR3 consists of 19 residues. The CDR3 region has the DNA TGTGCAAGTCGCTTAGCGGGATTGGGGACAGGGCGCCCCAATCAGCCCCAGCATTTT. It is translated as CASRLAGLGTGRPNQPQHF.

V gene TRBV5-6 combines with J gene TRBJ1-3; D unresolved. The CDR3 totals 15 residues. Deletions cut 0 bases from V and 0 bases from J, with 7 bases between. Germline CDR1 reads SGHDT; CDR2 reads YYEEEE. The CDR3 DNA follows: TGTGCCAGCAGCTTGGCGGAGGGCTCTGGAAACACCATATATTTT. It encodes CASSLAEGSGNTIYF. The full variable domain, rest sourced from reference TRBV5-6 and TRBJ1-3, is DAGVTQSPTHLIKTRGQQVTLRCSPKSGHDTVSWYQQALGQGPQFIFQYYEEEERQRGNFPDRFSGHQFPNYSSELNVNALLLGDSALYLCASSLAEGSGNTIYFGEGSWLTVV.

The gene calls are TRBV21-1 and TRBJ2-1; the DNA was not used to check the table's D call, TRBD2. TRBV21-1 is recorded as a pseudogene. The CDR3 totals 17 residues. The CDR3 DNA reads TGTGCCAGCAGCAAATGGGGGGGGCCGGTCCGATACAATGAGCAGTTCTTC. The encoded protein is CASSKWGGPVRYNEQFF.

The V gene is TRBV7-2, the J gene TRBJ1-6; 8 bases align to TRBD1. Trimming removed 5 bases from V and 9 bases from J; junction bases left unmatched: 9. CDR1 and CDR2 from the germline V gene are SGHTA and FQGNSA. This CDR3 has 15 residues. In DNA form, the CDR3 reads TGTGCCAGCAGCCCGGACAGGGTTGTGAGTTCACCCCTCCACTTT. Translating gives CASSPDRVVSSPLHF.

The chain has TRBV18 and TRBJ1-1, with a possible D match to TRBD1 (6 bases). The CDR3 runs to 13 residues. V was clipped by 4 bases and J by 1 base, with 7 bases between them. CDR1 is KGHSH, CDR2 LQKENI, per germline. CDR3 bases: TGTGCCAGCTCACAGGGACAGAACACTGAAGCTTTCTTT. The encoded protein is CASSQGQNTEAFF.

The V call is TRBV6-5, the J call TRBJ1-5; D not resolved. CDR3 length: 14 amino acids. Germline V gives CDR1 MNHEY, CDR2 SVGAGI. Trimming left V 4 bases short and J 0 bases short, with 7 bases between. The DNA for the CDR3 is TGTGCCAGCAGTTTGAGCTTTAGCAATCAGCCCCAGCATTTT. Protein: CASSLSFSNQPQHF.